The source of this T cell receptor beta chain is a study of T cell repertoires in cytomegalovirus infection (dated by TCRdb to between 2019 and 2020). Turning to the overall study: Recently identified HLA-C-restricted CMV epitopes, whose presentation resists viral immunomodulation, were targeted by peptide stimulations together with well-studied HLA-B-restricted epitopes. The HLA type of each donor mattered for the analysis, because public TCR beta signatures pointed to carriage of CMV infection along with the matching HLA type.

Results the study describes overall, beyond this receptor: Cumulative frequency of public TCR beta family members discriminated carriers of CMV infection plus the relevant HLA type in this cohort and an independent roughly 350-donor cohort. The ex vivo response was dominated by HLA-C-restricted CMV-specific TCR beta clonotypes, which also provided the single most frequent clonotype in two of eight donors.

From cysteine to phenylalanine, the CDR3 is 16 amino acids long. The read is trimmed to its CDR3 DNA, 48 bases read in frame from base 1. V and J are trimmed by 2 bases and 5 bases, and the gene matches miss 7 bases of the junction. Reading the germline V gene gives CDR1 SGHVS and CDR2 FNYEAQ. Of note for this clonotype: Its antigen target is currently unknown. No base quality values were provided; no much bigger clone lies one nucleotide off.

TCRdb lists the instrument as Illumina HiSeq 1500. The public reads were run again by TCRdb, first through fastp at Q25 and then through MiXCR, and only productive beta chains were kept. Rows matching on CDR3 protein sequence are summarized as one entry with the most common DNA and genes. The sample table lists approximately 590,000 distinct CDR3 sequences, approximately 40% of them with a count of one. The leading ten clones occupy 48% of the sample. According to the study, the label for this sample's treatment or condition signals: in vitro stimulation with specific CMV peptide epitopes to enrich CMV-specific T cells.

The V and J segments used are TRBV7-6 and TRBJ1-5; 9 of the junction bases match TRBD1. Sample: cultured PBMCs, taken from culture after CMV antigen stimulation. The TCR sequence derives from a human donor in good health (CMV status not recorded). Some clones in this sample may be carry-over from other donors' samples. DNA sequence: TGTGCCAGCAGCTTACCCCGGACAGGGGAGGATCAGCCCCAGCATTTT. The resulting protein is CASSLPRTGEDQPQHF.